This TCR beta chain comes out of a study of T cell responses to AZD1222 COVID-19 vaccine. Study-level points and caveats: Repertoires were collected only later (after the peak T cell response had occurred).

Points on this clone: Its antigen is still unknown.

Trimming removed 4 bases at V and 5 bases at J, with 11 bases between. Looked up from germline, CDR1 is SGHTA and CDR2 is FQGNSA. This CDR3 comprises 13 residues. TCRdb's table, derived via immunoSEQ multiplex PCR, lists solely in-frame clones and lacks some. This table has some 150,000 clones, roughly 89% appearing once. The sample consisted of peripheral blood, taken on day 0 of AZD1222 vaccination. The sequence was collected from an adult in good health. The gene calls are TRBV7-2 and TRBJ1-2; D is unclear. The CDR3 reads CASSCGCKYGYTF. In nucleotides, the CDR3 is TGTGCCAGCAGCTGTGGCTGTAAGTATGGCTACACCTTC.